A selection of T cell receptor beta chains follows, all from one sample in a study of blood T cell repertoires in COVID-19. Profiled with immunoSEQ multiplex PCR; TCRdb holds only in-frame clones, not every one. The sample has approximately 60,000 clones, roughly 75% seen once; the top ten hold approximately 15%. The sample was peripheral blood. These receptors were taken from a man in his fifties or sixties with COVID-19, enrolled during active disease. The CDR3 runs from the conserved cysteine through the conserved F or W. A D gene is named only where the DNA matches it firmly. Size is stated for part of the rows, as once, few or many counts, or as a class when the clone is expanded.

cdr3_aa cdr3_nt j_call clone_size v_call d_call
CASSQPGEETQYF TGTGCCAGCAGCCAACCAGGGGAAGAGACCCAGTACTTC TRBJ2-5 - TRBV4-2 -
CASSPRGRQGGEKLFF TGTGCCAGCAGCCCCAGGGGCCGACAGGGTGGGGAAAAACTGTTTTTT TRBJ1-4 few TRBV7-9 TRBD1
CASSLTGTGGEKLFF TGTGCCAGCAGTCTTACCGGGACAGGGGGCGAAAAACTGTTTTTT TRBJ1-4 - TRBV6-5 TRBD1
CASKARTSDGDTQYF TGTGCCAGCAAGGCGAGGACTAGCGACGGAGATACGCAGTATTTT TRBJ2-3 - TRBV2 TRBD2
CASSPYRGYEQFF TGTGCCAGCAGCCCGTACAGGGGGTATGAGCAGTTCTTC TRBJ2-1 - TRBV7-3 TRBD1
CASSLAGTSGTHEQYF TGCGCCAGCAGCTTGGCAGGGACTAGCGGGACCCACGAGCAGTACTTC TRBJ2-7 - TRBV5-1 TRBD2
CASRLQGANYGYTF TGTGCCAGCAGACTACAGGGGGCCAACTATGGCTACACCTTC TRBJ1-2 - TRBV28 TRBD1
CASSQTGGYTEAFF TGTGCCAGCAGCCAAACAGGGGGCTACACTGAAGCTTTCTTT TRBJ1-1 many TRBV7-9 TRBD1
CASSQPRGQGARGYTF TGTGCCAGCAGCCAGCCGCGAGGACAGGGGGCTCGTGGCTACACCTTC TRBJ1-2 once TRBV3-1/TRBV3-2 TRBD1
CASSLYLAEGRAATEAFF TGTGCCAGCAGCTTATATTTGGCCGAAGGCAGGGCGGCCACTGAAGCTTTCTTT TRBJ1-1 - TRBV7-6 -
CASSFDTTQYF TGTGCCAGCAGCTTTGACACAACCCAGTACTTC TRBJ2-5 - TRBV5-6 -
CAWNPKAGGATDTQYF TGTGCCTGGAACCCGAAAGCGGGAGGGGCCACAGATACGCAGTATTTT TRBJ2-3 - TRBV30 TRBD2
CASSRQGQETQYF TGTGCCAGCAGTAGACAGGGTCAGGAGACCCAGTACTTC TRBJ2-5 - TRBV6-5 TRBD1
CASSLADTEAFF TGTGCCAGCAGCTTGGCCGACACTGAAGCTTTCTTT TRBJ1-1 - TRBV5-5 -
CASSSGQGVNTEAFF TGTGCCAGCAGCTCGGGACAGGGTGTGAACACTGAAGCTTTCTTT TRBJ1-1 - TRBV7-3 TRBD1
CASTYMHTQYF TGTGCCAGCACCTATATGCATACGCAGTATTTT TRBJ2-3 - TRBV6-5 -
CASSFTGLVRGDTQYF TGCGCCAGCAGCTTCACGGGACTAGTTAGGGGAGATACGCAGTATTTT TRBJ2-3 - TRBV5-1 TRBD2
CAMPPVSAGGYEQYF TGTGCCATGCCCCCAGTCTCGGCGGGAGGCTACGAGCAGTACTTC TRBJ2-7 - TRBV27 TRBD2
CASSLPSSGRDEQYF TGTGCCAGCAGTTTACCCTCTAGCGGGAGGGACGAGCAGTACTTC TRBJ2-7 - TRBV27 TRBD2
CASSLGDRGFWANVLTF TGTGCCAGCAGCTTAGGCGACAGAGGCTTCTGGGCCAACGTCCTGACTTTC TRBJ2-6 once TRBV11-2 -
CASSLGFTEAFF TGTGCCAGCAGCCTCGGGTTCACTGAAGCTTTCTTT TRBJ1-1 once TRBV7-9 -
CAISEAGLNEQFF TGTGCCATCAGTGAGGCGGGCCTAAATGAGCAGTTCTTC TRBJ2-1 - TRBV10-3 -
CASSASLATGELFF TGTGCCAGCAGTGCCTCTCTAGCGACCGGGGAGCTGTTTTTT TRBJ2-2 - TRBV2 -
CASSQEEFNYGYTF TGTGCCAGCAGCCAAGAAGAGTTCAACTATGGCTACACCTTC TRBJ1-2 once TRBV3-1/TRBV3-2 -
CASSSRHGGEAEAFF TGTGCCAGCAGCTCCCGACATGGAGGGGAAGCTGAAGCTTTCTTT TRBJ1-1 - TRBV11-2 -
CASSSWNTGELFF TGTGCCAGCAGCTCTTGGAACACCGGGGAGCTGTTTTTT TRBJ2-2 - TRBV5-5 -
CASSLERQGGGYTF TGTGCCAGCAGCTTGGAGCGGCAGGGGGGTGGCTACACCTTC TRBJ1-2 - TRBV5-4 TRBD1
CASSLKSADEQYF TGTGCCAGCAGCTTAAAATCTGCGGACGAGCAGTACTTC TRBJ2-7 - TRBV7-9 -
CASSLADRAVYGYTF TGTGCCAGCAGCTTAGCGGACAGGGCAGTCTATGGCTACACCTTC TRBJ1-2 - TRBV7-9 TRBD1
CASSEAYRVYGYTF TGTGCCAGCAGTGAAGCTTACAGGGTCTATGGCTACACCTTC TRBJ1-2 - TRBV6-1 -
CAWGPLAGAGDTQYF TGTGCCTGGGGCCCTCTAGCGGGAGCAGGAGATACGCAGTATTTT TRBJ2-3 - TRBV30 TRBD2
CASSPRLTYEQYF TGTGCCAGCAGCCCCAGACTTACCTACGAGCAGTACTTC TRBJ2-7 - TRBV28 -
CASSKRDLGYTF TGTGCCAGCAGTAAGAGGGACTTAGGCTACACCTTC TRBJ1-2 - TRBV6-2/TRBV6-3 -
CASSLEGTAYGYTF TGTGCCAGCAGCTTAGAGGGGACAGCCTATGGCTACACCTTC TRBJ1-2 - TRBV7-3 TRBD1
CASRLDRPNEQFF TGTGCCAGCAGACTCGACAGACCCAATGAGCAGTTCTTC TRBJ2-1 - TRBV6-6 -
CASSPGTPYEQYF TGTGCCAGCAGTCCGGGGACACCCTACGAGCAGTACTTC TRBJ2-7 - TRBV28 -
CSVQLAGPMGTQYF TGCAGCGTACAACTAGCGGGGCCCATGGGGACCCAGTACTTC TRBJ2-5 - TRBV29-1 TRBD2